These 18 T cell receptor beta chains were all obtained from the same sample, sequenced in a study of blood T cell repertoires in COVID-19. Profiled with immunoSEQ multiplex PCR; TCRdb holds only in-frame clones, not every one. The sample consists of roughly 150,000 clones, around 80% of them appearing once. The sample comprised peripheral blood. Source of these receptors: a woman in her 70s who had recovered from COVID-19.

The rearrangement uses TRBV7-6 and TRBJ2-7; 11 positions match TRBD2. The ends lost 5 bases at V and 7 bases at J; junction bases unmatched: 13. This CDR3 contains 16 residues. Germline CDR1 reads SGHVS; CDR2 reads FNYEAQ. DNA for the CDR3: TGTGCCAGCAGCCTATTGACTAGCGGGACCCTTGGGGAGCAGTACTTC. Translation: CASSLLTSGTLGEQYF.

The table lists this clone with a count of one. The rearrangement joins TRBV10-3 to TRBJ1-2, with D possibly matching TRBD1 (6 bases). Trimming removed 6 bases from V and 1 base from J, with 12 bases in between. The CDR3 totals 14 residues. Germline V CDR1 and CDR2: ENHRY, SYGVKD. Written as DNA, the CDR3 is TGTGCCATCAGCCCGGGACAACTTAACTATGGCTACACCTTC. Translated, it gives CAISPGQLNYGYTF.

The gene calls are TRBV6-5 and TRBJ1-5; 7 positions match TRBD1. After removal of 8 bases from V and 2 bases from J, the junction contained 3 bases not matched to a gene. The germline V gene encodes CDR1 MNHEY and CDR2 SVGAGI. This CDR3 comprises 13 residues. The CDR3 DNA sequence: TGTGCCAGCGCCGGACAGGGCAATCAGCCCCAGCATTTT. As protein: CASAGQGNQPQHF.

V is TRBV7-2 and J is TRBJ2-7, with 9 bases fitting TRBD2. The germline gives CDR1 SGHTA, CDR2 FQGNSA. The V gene end was trimmed by 7 bases and the J gene end by 4 bases; junction bases not matched to a gene: 8. CDR3 length: 14 residues. The DNA of the CDR3 is TGTGCCAGCAAGGCGGGAGGGCCGGGGTACGAGCAGTACTTC. Translated: CASKAGGPGYEQYF.

This clone was observed a single time. The DNA is left out, because the CDR3 cannot be placed on it with certainty; the CDR3 is given as TCRdb lists it. The CDR3 spells CASSFGPGGDEQFF. The chain employs TRBV5-6 and TRBJ2-1; the table's D call, TRBD1, has no DNA check behind it. CDR1 is SGHDT, CDR2 YYEEEE, per germline. Both ends counted, the CDR3 spans 14 residues.

This rearrangement joins TRBV3-1 (or the pseudogene TRBV3-2) to TRBJ2-1; weak D call: TRBD1 (5 bases). Germline CDR1 and CDR2: LGHDT and YNNKEL (reference sequence). The CDR3 sequence is 14 residues long. Between the trimmed V and J ends, which lost 4 bases and 8 bases, there was a span of 15 bases. The CDR3 sequence: CASSPPLWGDEQFF. CDR3 sequence (DNA): TGTGCCAGCAGCCCCCCCCTGTGGGGCGATGAGCAGTTCTTC.

The rearrangement joins TRBV6-5 to TRBJ1-1; maybe TRBD1 (5 bases). The germline gives CDR1 MNHEY, CDR2 SVGAGI. The CDR3 covers 13 residues. Trimming took off 7 bases at V and 7 bases at J, with 16 bases between the two ends. CDR3 nucleotide sequence: TGTGCCAGCATCCCGCCCGGCGGGGGTGAAGCTTTCTTT. The encoded protein is CASIPPGGGEAFF.

This chain joins TRBV7-3 and TRBJ2-1, with a weak D call TRBD1 (5 bases). Per germline, CDR1 SGHTA and CDR2 FQGTGA. This CDR3 comprises 14 residues. The V end was cut by 5 bases, the J end by 7 bases, with 15 bases between. The CDR3 region has the DNA TGTGCCAGCAGCCCCTCTGGGGCGCTTAATGAGCAGTTCTTC. Translated: CASSPSGALNEQFF.

The rearrangement joins TRBV6-5 to TRBJ1-5; 8 bases are a match to TRBD1. V lost 6 bases to trimming and J lost 6 bases; unmatched junction nucleotides: 7. From germline, CDR1 is MNHEY and CDR2 SVGAGI. This CDR3 contains 14 residues. CDR3: CASSTPGGGQPQHF. DNA of the CDR3: TGTGCCAGCAGCACGCCAGGGGGCGGTCAGCCCCAGCATTTT.

In this sample, this clone turned up once. The genes are TRBV19 and TRBJ1-5, with 10 bases identical to TRBD1. CDR3 size: 17 residues. The V segment lost 3 bases and the J segment 0 bases; nucleotides outside the gene matches: 5. Germline CDR1 is LNHDA and CDR2 is SQIVND (reference sequence). DNA of the CDR3: TGTGCCAGTAGTATTGGGACAGGGGTTTATAGCAATCAGCCCCAGCATTTT. Translation: CASSIGTGVYSNQPQHF. Drawing the rest from reference TRBV19 and TRBJ1-5, the complete variable domain is DGGITQSPKYLFRKEGQNVTLSCEQNLNHDAMYWYRQDPGQGLRLIYYSQIVNDFQKGDIAEGYSVSREKKESFPLTVTSAQKNPTAFYLCASSIGTGVYSNQPQHFGDGTRLSIL.

The chain is built from TRBV4-1 and TRBJ2-7, with 9 positions matching TRBD2. CDR3 size: 15 residues. V dropped 3 bases and J dropped 0; count of bases not matched to a gene: 3. Germline CDR1 is MGHRA and CDR2 is YSYEKL. CDR3 DNA sequence: TGCGCCAGCAGCCACCTAGCGGGGAACTCCTACGAGCAGTACTTC. Translation gives CASSHLAGNSYEQYF.

This clone was seen once. The V call is TRBV11-2, the J call TRBJ2-1, with 8 bases identical to TRBD2. V shed 1 base and J 5 bases; nucleotides not matched to a gene: 7. The germline V gene has CDR1 SGHAT and CDR2 FQNNGV. The CDR3 totals 16 residues. DNA of the CDR3: TGTGCCAGCAGCTTAGTGGGGACTAGTGCCGACAATGAGCAGTTCTTC. Translating gives CASSLVGTSADNEQFF. The full variable domain, completed using reference TRBV11-2 and TRBJ2-1, is EAGVAQSPRYKIIEKRQSVAFWCNPISGHATLYWYQQILGQGPKLLIQFQNNGVVDDSQLPKDRFSAERLKGVDSTLKIQPAKLEDSAVYLCASSLVGTSADNEQFFGPGTRLTVL.

This chain joins TRBV5-6 and TRBJ2-3, with 8 nucleotides matching TRBD2. The CDR3 totals 15 residues. With 3 bases clipped from V and 4 bases from J, the junction kept 7 bases outside the gene matches. The germline V gene has CDR1 SGHDT and CDR2 YYEEEE. The CDR3: CASSSGGPSADTQYF. The CDR3 coding sequence is TGTGCCAGCAGCTCGGGGGGGCCAAGCGCAGATACGCAGTATTTT. Combining the CDR3 with reference TRBV5-6 and TRBJ2-3 gives the whole variable domain DAGVTQSPTHLIKTRGQQVTLRCSPKSGHDTVSWYQQALGQGPQFIFQYYEEEERQRGNFPDRFSGHQFPNYSSELNVNALLLGDSALYLCASSSGGPSADTQYFGPGTRLTVL.

V usage is TRBV29-1 and J usage is TRBJ2-7, with a tentative D call TRBD2 (6 bases). The CDR3 length is 12 residues. V was trimmed by 6 bases and J by 2 bases, leaving 11 bases between them. In germline, CDR1 is SQVTM, CDR2 ANQGSEA. The DNA for the CDR3 is TGCAGCGTGTGGGGGGAAGCCTACGAGCAGTACTTC. Translated: CSVWGEAYEQYF.

The chain couples TRBV10-2 to TRBJ2-3; 10 nucleotides agree with TRBD2. With 1 base clipped from V and 4 bases from J, the junction kept 5 bases outside the gene matches. Germline-derived CDR1 and CDR2 are WSHSY and SAAADI. The CDR3 has 16 amino acids. The CDR3 nucleotides are TGCGCCAGCAGTGAGTTGCTAGCGGGGGCGTCAGATACGCAGTATTTT. It is translated as CASSELLAGASDTQYF.

The V gene is TRBV2, the J gene TRBJ2-2; TRBD2 matches 9 bases. This CDR3 region has 17 residues. Looked up from germline, CDR1 is SNHLY and CDR2 is FYNNEI. V was pared by 4 bases and J by 2 bases, with 8 bases of the junction left unmatched. The CDR3 nucleotides read TGTGCCAGCAGTGGTATTAGCGGGGGCCGTAACACCGGGGAGCTGTTTTTT. Translated: CASSGISGGRNTGELFF.

CDR3 sequence reads: CASSQGQGATREQYF. In DNA form, the CDR3 reads TGTGCCAGCAGCCAAGGGCAGGGGGCGACGAGGGAGCAGTACTTC. The chain joins TRBV3-1 (or the pseudogene TRBV3-2) to TRBJ2-7; 8 bases fit TRBD1. Unmatched junction bases numbered 9, after V lost 1 base and J lost 7 bases. The length of the CDR3 is 15 residues. CDR1 and CDR2 (germline): LGHDT, YNNKEL (reference sequence).

The J gene is TRBJ1-6, the V gene TRBV6-5, with D unclear. The germline V gene encodes CDR1 MNHEY and CDR2 SVGAGI. CDR3 length equals 15 residues. Trimming took off 8 bases at V and 0 bases at J, with 11 bases between the two ends. The CDR3 DNA sequence: TGTGCCAGCGGGAGCCGCAGCTCCTATAATTCACCCCTCCACTTT. Its translation: CASGSRSSYNSPLHF.